There are a few counts of the clone carrying this TCR beta chain. The antigen remains unidentified. Produced via immunoSEQ multiplex PCR; TCRdb's table is partial and in-frame only. The table lists roughly 170,000 clones, just over 85% of them singletons. The V and J ends lost 3 bases and 7 bases, in that order; junction bases with no gene match: 10. The germline V gene encodes CDR1 LNHNV and CDR2 YYDKDF (reference sequence). The length of the CDR3 is 15 residues. The sample comes from a study of T cell responses to AZD1222 COVID-19 vaccine. Study results and limitations: Females made up more of the donors, who were largely white British, and clonal diversity may have come out too low. Distributed over spike, vaccine-associated CD4 TCRs predominated at 160-218 and 743-854.

The rearrangement joins TRBV15 to TRBJ2-7, with 9 nucleotides matching TRBD1. Material: peripheral blood, obtained on day 0 of AZD1222 vaccination. The TCR originated in an adult in good health. The CDR3 nucleotides are TGTGCCACCAGCAGGGACAGGGGAAACTCTTTGGAGCAGTACTTC. This codes for CATSRDRGNSLEQYF.